One and the same sample provided the 17 T cell receptor beta chains below, sequenced in a study of T cell responses to AZD1222 COVID-19 vaccine. Generated by immunoSEQ multiplex PCR, the TCRdb table keeps only in-frame clones and is missing some. The sample has about 120,000 clones; approximately 90% are singletons. This sample comprised peripheral blood, obtained on day 0 of AZD1222 vaccination. The receptors come from an adult in good health.

This clone was seen once. The chain carries TRBV18 and TRBJ1-5; possibly TRBD1 for D (5 bases). Trimming removed 5 bases at V and 7 bases at J, with 12 bases between. The CDR3 runs 13 residues. CDR1 and CDR2 (germline): KGHSH, LQKENI. The CDR3 reads CASSTPGDQPQHF. The CDR3 bases are TGTGCCAGCTCAACCCCCGGGGACCAGCCCCAGCATTTT.

The chain recombines TRBV7-3 with TRBJ2-1; TRBD2 might be the D (6 bases). V lost 5 bases, J lost 5 bases, and 7 bases lay in between. The CDR3 totals 12 residues. Germline-derived CDR1 and CDR2 are SGHTA and FQGTGA. This CDR3 reads CASSRENNEQFF. In DNA, the CDR3 is TGTGCCAGCAGCCGGGAGAACAATGAGCAGTTCTTC.

CDR3 sequence: CASSLIRRTEAFF. DNA of the CDR3: TGTGCCAGCAGTCTAATCCGTCGGACTGAAGCTTTCTTT. The chain combines TRBV28 with TRBJ1-1; D is unresolved. The ends were cut back, 5 bases at V and 5 bases at J, with 12 bases in the middle. CDR1 is MDHEN, CDR2 SYDVKM, per germline. The CDR3 extends over 13 amino acids.

This clone was recorded once. The CDR3 reads CASSRLGQRGYTF. The CDR3 bases are TGTGCCAGCAGTCGACTCGGACAGCGCGGCTACACCTTC. The rearrangement joins TRBV12-3 or TRBV12-4 to TRBJ1-2, with D possibly TRBD1 on 6 matching bases. The CDR3 is 13 residues long. The germline V and J ends were trimmed by 5 bases and 8 bases, with 15 bases remaining between them.

The V gene is TRBV21-1, the J gene TRBJ1-2. TRBV21-1 is deemed a pseudogene. This CDR3 region has 14 residues. CDR3 in amino acids: CASTPCVSVGGYTF. CDR3 nucleotide sequence: TGTGCCAGCACTCCGTGTGTTTCCGTAGGAGGCTACACCTTC.

This clone was counted a single time. The chain uses TRBV5-4 and TRBJ1-2, with D unclear. Germline CDR1 is SGHNT and CDR2 is YYREEE (reference sequence). This CDR3 is 13 amino acids long. The V end was cut by 0 bases, the J end by 7 bases, with 10 bases between. The CDR3 loop is CASSLVGERGYTF. CDR3 coding DNA: TGTGCCAGCAGCTTGGTAGGCGAGCGTGGCTACACCTTC.

The DNA for the CDR3 is TGTGCCAGTAGGGACAGGGGTGTTTCTAATGAAAAACTGTTTTTT. The encoded protein is CASRDRGVSNEKLFF. V usage is TRBV19 and J usage is TRBJ1-4, with TRBD1 identical over 9 bases. The germline V gene encodes CDR1 LNHDA and CDR2 SQIVND (reference sequence). The CDR3 runs to 15 residues. Unmatched junction bases numbered 5, after V lost 6 bases and J lost 3 bases.

The V gene is TRBV3-1 (or the pseudogene TRBV3-2), the J gene TRBJ1-2; weak D call: TRBD1 (5 bases). The germline V gene encodes CDR1 LGHDT and CDR2 YNNKEL (reference sequence). Trimming shortened V by 1 base and J by 4 bases, and 7 bases separated the two germline ends. The CDR3 loop spans 13 amino acids. In nucleotides, the CDR3 is TGTGCCAGCAGCCAAGGGGGCGGCTATGGCTACACCTTC. It translates to CASSQGGGYGYTF.

The V gene is TRBV19, the J gene TRBJ1-5; 7 bases agree with TRBD1. The CDR3 is 15 residues long. Germline lookup yields CDR1 LNHDA and CDR2 SQIVND (reference sequence). V gave up 4 bases and J gave up 4 bases; unmatched junction bases: 7. The DNA for the CDR3 is TGTGCCAGTAGTAGCGGGACAGCCTCGAATCAGCCCCAGCATTTT. As protein: CASSSGTASNQPQHF. Full variable domain (missing parts from reference TRBV19 and TRBJ1-5): DGGITQSPKYLFRKEGQNVTLSCEQNLNHDAMYWYRQDPGQGLRLIYYSQIVNDFQKGDIAEGYSVSREKKESFPLTVTSAQKNPTAFYLCASSSGTASNQPQHFGDGTRLSIL.

The J gene is TRBJ2-3, the V gene TRBV28, with 9 bases aligning to TRBD1. This CDR3 is 15 amino acids long. Germline CDR1 MDHEN, CDR2 SYDVKM. The junction had 6 bases not matched to a gene; V was cut back by 3 bases and J by 5 bases. CDR3 sequence reads: CASSFGTGRGDTQYF. In DNA form, the CDR3 reads TGTGCCAGCAGTTTCGGGACAGGGCGGGGAGATACGCAGTATTTT.

A single count supports this clone. The CDR3 loop is CASSLLPSGSTDTQYF. For the CDR3, the DNA is TGTGCCAGCAGCTTACTCCCTAGCGGGAGTACAGATACGCAGTATTTT. The chain couples TRBV7-3 to TRBJ2-3, with 10 bases matching TRBD2. J gave up 3 bases and V 2 bases, and 5 bases lay outside the gene matches. Germline V CDR1 and CDR2: SGHTA, FQGTGA. This CDR3 spans 16 amino acids.

This clone was picked up one time. The chain employs TRBV5-5 and TRBJ2-1, with 8 bases identical to TRBD2. This CDR3 comprises 15 residues. The germline CDR1 and CDR2 sequences are SGHKS and YYEKEE (reference sequence). J lost 4 bases, V lost 2 bases, and 5 bases had no gene match. CDR3 sequence reads: CASSFGLAYYNEQFF. CDR3 nucleotides: TGTGCCAGCAGCTTCGGACTAGCTTATTACAATGAGCAGTTCTTC.

The rearrangement links TRBV3-1 (or the pseudogene TRBV3-2) to TRBJ2-7, with unresolved D. V lost 4 bases and J lost 1, with 14 bases in between. Looked up from germline, CDR1 is LGHDT and CDR2 is YNNKEL (reference sequence). This CDR3 has 15 residues. In nucleotides, the CDR3 is TGTGCCAGCAGCCCAGCTAACTTCCATTCCTACGAGCAGTACTTC. Translation gives CASSPANFHSYEQYF.

This chain links TRBV19 with TRBJ1-1; 9 bases map to TRBD1. Germline V lookup: CDR1 LNHDA, CDR2 SQIVND (reference sequence). CDR3 length: 15 amino acids. The trim removed 9 bases at V and 10 bases at J, leaving 18 bases unmatched. DNA of the CDR3: TGTGCCAGCCATCCGGGACAGGGAGCGGCCGGGGGAGCTTTCTTT. Translated: CASHPGQGAAGGAFF.

The rearrangement joins TRBV10-3 to TRBJ2-3; D remains unclear. The V end lost 6 bases, the J end lost 5 bases, and 9 bases lay between the germline ends. The CDR3 has 12 amino acids. The germline gives CDR1 ENHRY, CDR2 SYGVKD. DNA for the CDR3: TGTGCCATCAGCCCATCGGGAGATACGCAGTATTTT. As protein: CAISPSGDTQYF.

In this sample, this clone turned up once. This chain links TRBV24-1 with TRBJ2-1, with D perhaps TRBD2 (7 bases). The CDR3 covers 16 residues. V shed 3 bases and J shed 5 bases, with 16 bases lying between them. Germline CDR1 KGHDR, CDR2 SFDVKD. CDR3 sequence: CATSDQRGAANNEQFF. CDR3 DNA sequence: TGTGCCACCAGTGATCAACGGGGGGCCGCCAACAATGAGCAGTTCTTC.

This chain links TRBV19 with TRBJ2-7; D is perhaps TRBD1 (6 bases). The CDR3 has 16 amino acids. Germline V lookup: CDR1 LNHDA, CDR2 SQIVND (reference sequence). Trimming removed 4 bases from V and 1 base from J, with 17 bases in between. The CDR3 nucleotides are TGTGCCAGTAGTACCCACGGCAGGGGTGGGTCCTACGAGCAGTACTTC. It yields the protein CASSTHGRGGSYEQYF.